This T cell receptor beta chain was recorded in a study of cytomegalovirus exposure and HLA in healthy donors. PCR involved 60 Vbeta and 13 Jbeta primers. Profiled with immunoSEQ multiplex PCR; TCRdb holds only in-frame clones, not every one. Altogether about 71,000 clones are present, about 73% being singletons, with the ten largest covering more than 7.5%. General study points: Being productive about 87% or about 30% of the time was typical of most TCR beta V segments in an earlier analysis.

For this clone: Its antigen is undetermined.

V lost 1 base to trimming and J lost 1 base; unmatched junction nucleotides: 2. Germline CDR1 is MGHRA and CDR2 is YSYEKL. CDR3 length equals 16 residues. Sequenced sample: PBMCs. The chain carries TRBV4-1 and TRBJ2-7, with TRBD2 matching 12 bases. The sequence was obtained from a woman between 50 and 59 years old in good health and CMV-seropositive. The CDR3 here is CASSQGGTSGSYEQYF. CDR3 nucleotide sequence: TGCGCCAGCAGCCAAGGGGGGACTAGCGGGTCCTACGAGCAGTACTTC.